The clone carrying this TCR beta chain was observed a handful of times. No antigen is known for it. TCRdb keeps only in-frame clones here, not all; method: immunoSEQ multiplex PCR. The table lists about 1.1 million clones, approximately 80% of them singletons, with approximately 0.9% in the top ten. These data come from a study of shared clonotypes between healthy human individuals. Study at large: The study drew on a couple of women and a few men aged 18 to 49 as donors. CD8 memory received one plate per donor, CD8 naive two, CD4 memory three and CD4 naive three.

Broader study findings: Owing to a small donor count, the genetic and exposure-history diversity represented was limited. Inspection by rarefaction showed sorted-subset sequencing to be incomplete despite large depth.

This CDR3 has 12 residues. Per germline, CDR1 SGHVS and CDR2 FNYEAQ. V was pared by 4 bases and J by 7 bases, with 7 bases between. The sequenced material came from memory CD4+ T cells from PBMCs. Indicated subset: CD45RA-negative fraction. The TCR comes from a man aged 18 to 29 in good health. Some clones in this sample may be carry-over from other donors' samples. The chain employs TRBV7-6 and TRBJ2-2, with D uncertain. The CDR3 loop is CASSSLRGELFF. The CDR3 coding sequence is TGTGCCAGCAGCTCTCTCCGCGGGGAGCTGTTTTTT.